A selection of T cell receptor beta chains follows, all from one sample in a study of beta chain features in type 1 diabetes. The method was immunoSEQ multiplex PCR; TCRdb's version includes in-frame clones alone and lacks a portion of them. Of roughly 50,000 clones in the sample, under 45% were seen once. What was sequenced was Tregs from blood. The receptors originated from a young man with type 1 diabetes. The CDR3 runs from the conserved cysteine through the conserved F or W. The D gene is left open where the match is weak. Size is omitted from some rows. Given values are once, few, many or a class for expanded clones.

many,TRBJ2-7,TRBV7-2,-,CASSRDSTTSSYEQYF,TGTGCCAGCAGTCGGGACTCCACGACGAGCTCCTACGAGCAGTACTTC
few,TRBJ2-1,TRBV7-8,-,CASSTRLTSYNEQFF,TGTGCCAGCAGCACACGACTAACCTCCTACAATGAGCAGTTCTTC
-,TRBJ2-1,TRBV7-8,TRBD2,CASSLLPTSGYNEQFF,TGTGCCAGCAGCTTATTGCCAACTAGCGGCTACAATGAGCAGTTCTTC
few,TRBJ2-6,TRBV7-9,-,CASSSRSGANVLTF,TGTGCCAGCAGCTCGCGCTCTGGGGCCAACGTCCTGACTTTC
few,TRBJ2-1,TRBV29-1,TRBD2,CSVGATSGSSYNEQFF,TGCAGCGTTGGAGCCACTAGCGGGAGCTCCTACAATGAGCAGTTCTTC
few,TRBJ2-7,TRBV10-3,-,CAISESESTRQYF,TGTGCCATCAGTGAGTCAGAGTCTACGAGGCAGTACTTC
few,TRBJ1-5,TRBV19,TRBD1,CASSMAGGVQPQHF,TGTGCCAGTAGTATGGCAGGGGGCGTCCAGCCCCAGCATTTT
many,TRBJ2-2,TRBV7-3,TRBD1,CASSLMGQGLGVELFF,TGTGCCAGCAGCCTCATGGGACAGGGGTTAGGTGTGGAGCTGTTTTTT
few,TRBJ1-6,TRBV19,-,CASSHRADYSPLHF,TGTGCCAGTAGTCACAGGGCGGATTATTCACCCCTCCACTTT
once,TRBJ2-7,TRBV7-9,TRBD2,CASSNTWAGAYEQYF,TGTGCCAGCAGCAATACCTGGGCGGGAGCATACGAGCAGTACTTC
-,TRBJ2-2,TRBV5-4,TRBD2,CASSLGGSTGTGELFF,TGTGCCAGCAGCTTGGGCGGGAGTACGGGTACCGGGGAGCTGTTTTTT
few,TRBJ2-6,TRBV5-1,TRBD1,CASSLEGARANVLTF,TGCGCCAGCAGCTTGGAGGGGGCTAGGGCCAACGTCCTGACTTTC
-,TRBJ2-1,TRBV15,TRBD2,CATSFGLAGDNEQFF,TGTGCCACGTCATTTGGACTAGCGGGTGACAATGAGCAGTTCTTC
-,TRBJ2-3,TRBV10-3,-,CAISLGAIPDTQYF,TGTGCCATCAGTCTTGGGGCTATTCCGGATACGCAGTATTTT
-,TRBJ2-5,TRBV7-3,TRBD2,CASSLNPIAGQETQYF,TGTGCCAGCAGCTTAAATCCCATAGCGGGGCAAGAGACCCAGTACTTC
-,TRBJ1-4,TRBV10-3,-,CAISEQGGATNEKLFF,TGTGCCATCAGTGAACAGGGTGGGGCAACTAATGAAAAACTGTTTTTT
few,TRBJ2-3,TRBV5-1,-,CASSFGSETDTQYF,TGCGCCAGCAGCTTTGGTAGCGAGACAGATACGCAGTATTTT
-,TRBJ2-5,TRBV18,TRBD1,CASSPDRVGETQYF,TGTGCCAGCTCACCCGACAGGGTAGGGGAGACCCAGTACTTC
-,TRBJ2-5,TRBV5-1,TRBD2,CASSLTLAGGDETQYF,TGCGCCAGCAGCTTAACTCTAGCGGGAGGGGATGAGACCCAGTACTTC
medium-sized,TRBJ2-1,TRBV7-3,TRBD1,CASSIMTGSYNEQFF,TGTGCCAGCAGCATAATGACAGGGTCCTACAATGAGCAGTTCTTC
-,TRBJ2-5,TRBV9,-,CASSVSPQETQYF,TGTGCCAGCAGCGTTTCCCCACAAGAGACCCAGTACTTC
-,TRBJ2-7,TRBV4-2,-,CASSQALISYEQYF,TGTGCCAGCAGCCAGGCCCTCATTTCCTACGAGCAGTACTTC
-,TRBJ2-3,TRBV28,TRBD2,CASSLGGSADTQYF,TGTGCCAGCAGTTTAGGCGGGAGTGCAGATACGCAGTATTTT
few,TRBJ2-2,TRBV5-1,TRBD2,CASTRLAISTGELFF,TGCGCCTCCACCAGACTAGCTATATCCACCGGGGAGCTGTTTTTT
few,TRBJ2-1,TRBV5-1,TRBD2,CASSSGTSGTINEQFF,TGCGCCAGCAGCTCCGGGACTAGCGGGACCATCAATGAGCAGTTCTTC